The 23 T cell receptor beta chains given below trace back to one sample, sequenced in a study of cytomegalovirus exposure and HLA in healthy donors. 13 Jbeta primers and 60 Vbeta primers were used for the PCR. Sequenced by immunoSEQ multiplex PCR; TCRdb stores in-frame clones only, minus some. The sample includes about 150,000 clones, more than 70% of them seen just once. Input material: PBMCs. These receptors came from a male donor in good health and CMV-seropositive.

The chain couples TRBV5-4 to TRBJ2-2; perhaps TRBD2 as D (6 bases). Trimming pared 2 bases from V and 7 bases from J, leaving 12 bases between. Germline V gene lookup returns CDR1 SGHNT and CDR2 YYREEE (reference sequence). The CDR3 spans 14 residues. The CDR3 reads CASSLAVGGGELFF. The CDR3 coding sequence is TGTGCCAGCAGCTTAGCGGTGGGGGGCGGGGAGCTGTTTTTT.

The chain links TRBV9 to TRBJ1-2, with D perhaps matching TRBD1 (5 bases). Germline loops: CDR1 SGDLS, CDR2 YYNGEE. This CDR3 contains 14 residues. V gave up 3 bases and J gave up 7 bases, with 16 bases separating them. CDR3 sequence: CASSAAGGGFGYTF. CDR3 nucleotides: TGTGCCAGCAGCGCGGCGGGGGGGGGATTTGGCTACACCTTC.

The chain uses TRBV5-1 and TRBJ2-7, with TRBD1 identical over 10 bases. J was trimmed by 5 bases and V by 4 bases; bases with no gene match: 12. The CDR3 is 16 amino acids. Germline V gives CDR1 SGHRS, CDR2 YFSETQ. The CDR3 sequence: CASSNTLSGTGDEQYF. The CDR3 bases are TGCGCCAGCAGCAACACTCTCTCCGGGACAGGGGACGAGCAGTACTTC.

The CDR3 coding sequence is TGCGCCAGCAGCCTAGGGACAGCCTTTTTAGATGGCTACACCTTC. Its protein product is CASSLGTAFLDGYTF. J is TRBJ1-2 and V is TRBV5-1, with TRBD1 matching over 7 bases. This CDR3 is 15 amino acids long. Per germline, CDR1 SGHRS and CDR2 YFSETQ. V lost 4 bases and J lost 6; bases outside the gene matches: 12.

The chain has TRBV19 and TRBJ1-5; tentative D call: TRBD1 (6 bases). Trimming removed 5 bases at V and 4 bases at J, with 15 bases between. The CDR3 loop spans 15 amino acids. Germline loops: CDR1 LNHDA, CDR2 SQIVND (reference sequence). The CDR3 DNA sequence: TGTGCCAGTAGTCCCTTGAACAGGGTAAATCAGCCCCAGCATTTT. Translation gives CASSPLNRVNQPQHF.

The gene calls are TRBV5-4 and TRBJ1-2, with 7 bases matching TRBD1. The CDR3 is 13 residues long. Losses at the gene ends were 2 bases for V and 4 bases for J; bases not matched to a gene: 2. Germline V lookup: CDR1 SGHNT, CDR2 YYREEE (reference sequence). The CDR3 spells CASSFGDSYGYTF. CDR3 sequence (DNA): TGTGCCAGCAGCTTCGGGGACAGCTATGGCTACACCTTC.

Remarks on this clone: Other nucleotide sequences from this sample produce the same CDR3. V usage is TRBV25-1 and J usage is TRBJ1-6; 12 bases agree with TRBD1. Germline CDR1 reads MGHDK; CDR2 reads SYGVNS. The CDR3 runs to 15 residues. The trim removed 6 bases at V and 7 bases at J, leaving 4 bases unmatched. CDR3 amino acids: CASRGDRGRNSPLHF. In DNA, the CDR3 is TGTGCCAGCAGGGGGGACAGGGGGCGAAATTCACCCCTCCACTTT.

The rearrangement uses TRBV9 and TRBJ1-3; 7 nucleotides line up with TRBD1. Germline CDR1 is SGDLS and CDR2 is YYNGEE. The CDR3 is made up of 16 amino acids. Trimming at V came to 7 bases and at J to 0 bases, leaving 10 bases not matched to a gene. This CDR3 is CASSGTAGGSGNTIYF. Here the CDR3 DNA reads TGTGCCAGCTCCGGCACGGCAGGGGGCTCTGGAAACACCATATATTTT.

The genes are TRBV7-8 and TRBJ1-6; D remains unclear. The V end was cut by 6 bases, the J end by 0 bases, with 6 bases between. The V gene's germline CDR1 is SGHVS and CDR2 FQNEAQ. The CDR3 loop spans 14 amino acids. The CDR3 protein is CASSDSSYNSPLHF. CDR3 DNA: TGTGCCAGCAGTGATAGCTCCTATAATTCACCCCTCCACTTT.

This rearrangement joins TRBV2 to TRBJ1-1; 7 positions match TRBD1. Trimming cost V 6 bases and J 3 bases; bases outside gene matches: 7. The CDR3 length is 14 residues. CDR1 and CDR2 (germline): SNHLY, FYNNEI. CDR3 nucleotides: TGTGCCAGCAGGGGGACAGTACCGTACACTGAAGCTTTCTTT. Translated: CASRGTVPYTEAFF.

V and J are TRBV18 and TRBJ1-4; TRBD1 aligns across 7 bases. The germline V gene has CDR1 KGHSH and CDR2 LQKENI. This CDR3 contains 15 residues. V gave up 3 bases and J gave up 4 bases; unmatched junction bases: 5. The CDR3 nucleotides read TGTGCCAGCTCACCCGGACAGGCTTTTAATGAAAAACTGTTTTTT. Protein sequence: CASSPGQAFNEKLFF.

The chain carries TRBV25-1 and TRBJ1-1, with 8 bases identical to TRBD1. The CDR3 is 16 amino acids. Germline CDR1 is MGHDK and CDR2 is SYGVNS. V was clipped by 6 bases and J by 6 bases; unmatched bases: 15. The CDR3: CASRGTGPNLYAEAFF. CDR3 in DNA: TGTGCCAGCAGGGGGACAGGTCCGAACTTGTACGCTGAAGCTTTCTTT.

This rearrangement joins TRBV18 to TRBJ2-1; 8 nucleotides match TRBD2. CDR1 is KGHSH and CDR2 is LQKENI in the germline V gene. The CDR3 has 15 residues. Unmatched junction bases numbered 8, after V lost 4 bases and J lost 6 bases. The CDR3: CASSLTGTRSNEQFF. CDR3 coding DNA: TGTGCCAGCTCACTTACCGGGACTAGGAGCAATGAGCAGTTCTTC.

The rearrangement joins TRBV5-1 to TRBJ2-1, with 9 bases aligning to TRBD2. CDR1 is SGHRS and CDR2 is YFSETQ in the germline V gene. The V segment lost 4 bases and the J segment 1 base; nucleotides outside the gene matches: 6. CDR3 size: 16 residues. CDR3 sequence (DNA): TGCGCCAGCAGCACAATAGCGGGAGCGTCCTACAATGAGCAGTTCTTC. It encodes CASSTIAGASYNEQFF.

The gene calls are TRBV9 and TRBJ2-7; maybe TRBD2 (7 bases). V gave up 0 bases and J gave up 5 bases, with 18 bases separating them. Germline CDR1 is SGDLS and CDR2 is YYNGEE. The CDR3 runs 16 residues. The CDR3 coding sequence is TGTGCCAGCAGCGTAGGGGGGGCGGGAGCGATCGACGAGCAGTACTTC. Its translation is CASSVGGAGAIDEQYF.

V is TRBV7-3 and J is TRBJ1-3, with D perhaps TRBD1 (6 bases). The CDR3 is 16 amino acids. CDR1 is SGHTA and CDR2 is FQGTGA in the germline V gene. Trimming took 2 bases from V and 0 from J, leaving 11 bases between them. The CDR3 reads CASSLGQPDSGNTIYF. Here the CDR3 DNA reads TGTGCCAGCAGCTTAGGACAGCCCGACTCTGGAAACACCATATATTTT.

The CDR3 DNA sequence: TGTGCCAGCAGCCGAGCGCCTATTGCCGAAGAGACCCAGTACTTC. It encodes CASSRAPIAEETQYF. V gene TRBV5-6 combines with J gene TRBJ2-5; the D is unclear. CDR3 length equals 15 residues. With 4 bases removed from V and 3 bases from J, the gap between germline ends came to 16 bases. CDR1 is SGHDT and CDR2 is YYEEEE in the germline V gene.

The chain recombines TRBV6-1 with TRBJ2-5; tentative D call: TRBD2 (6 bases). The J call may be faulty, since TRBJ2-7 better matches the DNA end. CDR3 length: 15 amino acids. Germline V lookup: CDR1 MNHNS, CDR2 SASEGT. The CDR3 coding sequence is TGTGCCAGCAGTGAAGCGGAGGGCAGGATATACGAGCAGTACTTC. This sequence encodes CASSEAEGRIYEQYF.

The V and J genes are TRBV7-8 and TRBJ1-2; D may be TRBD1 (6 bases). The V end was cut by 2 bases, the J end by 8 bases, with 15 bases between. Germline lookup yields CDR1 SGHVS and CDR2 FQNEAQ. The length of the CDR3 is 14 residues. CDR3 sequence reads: CASSLRQPGEGYTF. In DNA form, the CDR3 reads TGTGCCAGCAGCTTAAGGCAGCCAGGGGAAGGCTACACCTTC.

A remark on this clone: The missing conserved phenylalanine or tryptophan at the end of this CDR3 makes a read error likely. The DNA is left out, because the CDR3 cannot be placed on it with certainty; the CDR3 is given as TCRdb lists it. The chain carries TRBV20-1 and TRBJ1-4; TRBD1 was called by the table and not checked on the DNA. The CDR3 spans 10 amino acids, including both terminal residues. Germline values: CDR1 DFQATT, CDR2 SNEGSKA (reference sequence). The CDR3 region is CSARGTGWPM.

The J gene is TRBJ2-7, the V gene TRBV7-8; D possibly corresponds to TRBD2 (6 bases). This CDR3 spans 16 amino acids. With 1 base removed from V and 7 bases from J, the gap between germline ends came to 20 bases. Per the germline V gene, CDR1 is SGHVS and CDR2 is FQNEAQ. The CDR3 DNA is TGTGCCAGCAGCTTAGTCGCCGGGTCTGGTGCGGGGGAGCAGTACTTC. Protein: CASSLVAGSGAGEQYF. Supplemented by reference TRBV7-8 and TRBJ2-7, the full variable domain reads GAGVSQSPRYKVAKRGQDVALRCDPISGHVSLFWYQQALGQGPEFLTYFQNEAQLDKSGLPSDRFFAERPEGSVSTLKIQRTQQEDSAVYLCASSLVAGSGAGEQYFGPGTRLTVT.

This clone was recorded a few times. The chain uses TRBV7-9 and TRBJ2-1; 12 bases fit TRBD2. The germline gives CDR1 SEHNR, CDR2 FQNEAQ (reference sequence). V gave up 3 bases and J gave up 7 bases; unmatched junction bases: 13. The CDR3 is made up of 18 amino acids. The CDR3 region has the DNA TGTGCCAGCAGCTTCCCTCACCGACTAGCGGGAGTACAGAATGAGCAGTTCTTC. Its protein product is CASSFPHRLAGVQNEQFF.

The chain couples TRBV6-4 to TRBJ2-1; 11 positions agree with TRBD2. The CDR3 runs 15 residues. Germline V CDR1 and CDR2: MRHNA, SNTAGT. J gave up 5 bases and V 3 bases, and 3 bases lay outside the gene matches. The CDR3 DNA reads TGTGCCAGCAGTGAAGGGACTAGCGGAGACAATGAGCAGTTCTTC. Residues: CASSEGTSGDNEQFF.